Only a few counts were recorded for the clone carrying this TCR beta chain. Sequencing used cDNA as its template, made by extracting RNA and reverse transcribing it. TCRdb keeps only in-frame clones here, not all; method: immunoSEQ multiplex PCR. Seen here are more than 100,000 clones, less than 70% observed once, and the top ten hold around 8.8%. This CDR3 comprises 14 residues. The germline CDR1 and CDR2 sequences are SNHLY and FYNNEI. J lost 5 bases, V lost 5 bases, and 3 bases had no gene match. The source of the sample is a study of CD8+ T cells in alopecia areata. The TCR was taken from a human donor in good health. The chain couples TRBV2 to TRBJ2-2; the match to TRBD1 covers 9 bases. Sequencing was performed on CD4+ T cells sorted from blood. CDR3 in DNA: TGTGCCAGCAGTTTTGGGACAGGGACCGGGGAGCTGTTTTTT. It specifies CASSFGTGTGELFF.